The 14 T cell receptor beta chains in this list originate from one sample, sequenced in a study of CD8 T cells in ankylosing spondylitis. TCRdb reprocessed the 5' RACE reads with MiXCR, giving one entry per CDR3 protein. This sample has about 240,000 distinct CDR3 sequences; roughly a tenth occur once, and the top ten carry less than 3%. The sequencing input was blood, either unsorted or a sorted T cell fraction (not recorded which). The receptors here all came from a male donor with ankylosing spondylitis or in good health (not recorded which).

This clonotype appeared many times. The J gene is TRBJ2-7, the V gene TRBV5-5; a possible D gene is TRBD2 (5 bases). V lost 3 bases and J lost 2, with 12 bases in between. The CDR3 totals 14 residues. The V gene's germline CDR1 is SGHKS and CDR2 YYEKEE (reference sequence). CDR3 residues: CASSYLSGTYEQYF. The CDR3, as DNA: TGTGCCAGCAGCTATCTAAGCGGCACCTACGAGCAGTACTTC.

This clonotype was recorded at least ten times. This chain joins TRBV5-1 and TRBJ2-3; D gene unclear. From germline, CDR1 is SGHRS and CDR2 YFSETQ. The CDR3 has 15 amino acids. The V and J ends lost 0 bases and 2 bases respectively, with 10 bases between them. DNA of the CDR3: TGCGCCAGCAGCTTGGAATCTCTTTCCACAGATACGCAGTATTTT. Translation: CASSLESLSTDTQYF.

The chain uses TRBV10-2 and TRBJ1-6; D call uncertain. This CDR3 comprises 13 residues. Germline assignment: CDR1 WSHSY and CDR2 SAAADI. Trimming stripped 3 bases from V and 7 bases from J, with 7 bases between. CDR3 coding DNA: TGCGCCAGCAGTGAACCCAGGAATTCACCCCTCCACTTT. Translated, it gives CASSEPRNSPLHF.

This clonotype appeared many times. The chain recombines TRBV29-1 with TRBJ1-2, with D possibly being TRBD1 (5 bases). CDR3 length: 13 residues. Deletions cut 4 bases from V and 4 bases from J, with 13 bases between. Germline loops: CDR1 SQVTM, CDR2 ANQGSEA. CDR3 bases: TGCAGCGTTGGGGGACGCCTCACCTATGGCTACACCTTC. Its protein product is CSVGGRLTYGYTF.

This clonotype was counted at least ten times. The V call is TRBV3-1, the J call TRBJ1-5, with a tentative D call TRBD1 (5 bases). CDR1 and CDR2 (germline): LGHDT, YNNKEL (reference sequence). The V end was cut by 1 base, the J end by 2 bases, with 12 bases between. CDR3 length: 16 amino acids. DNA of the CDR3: TGTGCCAGCAGCCAAGGAGGGACCGCGGGCAATCAGCCCCAGCATTTT. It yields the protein CASSQGGTAGNQPQHF.

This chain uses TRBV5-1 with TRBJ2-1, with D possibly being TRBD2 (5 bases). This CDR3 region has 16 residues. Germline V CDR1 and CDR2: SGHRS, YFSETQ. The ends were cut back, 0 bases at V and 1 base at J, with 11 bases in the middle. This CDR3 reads CASSLVSLGSYNEQFF. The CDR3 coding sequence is TGCGCCAGCAGCTTGGTCTCACTAGGGTCCTACAATGAGCAGTTCTTC.

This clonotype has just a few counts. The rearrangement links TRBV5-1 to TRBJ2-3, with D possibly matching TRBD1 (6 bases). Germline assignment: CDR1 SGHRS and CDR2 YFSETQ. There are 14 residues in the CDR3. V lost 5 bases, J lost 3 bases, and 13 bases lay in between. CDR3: CASRLQGLTDTQYF. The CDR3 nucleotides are TGCGCCAGCAGGCTACAGGGCTTAACAGATACGCAGTATTTT.

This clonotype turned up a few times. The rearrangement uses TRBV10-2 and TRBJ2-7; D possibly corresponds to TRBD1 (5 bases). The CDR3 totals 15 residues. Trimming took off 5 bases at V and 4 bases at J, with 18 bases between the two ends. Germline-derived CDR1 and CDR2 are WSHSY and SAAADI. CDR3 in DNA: TGCGCCAGCAGTTCTCAGGGTGGACGACCTTACGAGCAGTACTTC. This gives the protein CASSSQGGRPYEQYF.

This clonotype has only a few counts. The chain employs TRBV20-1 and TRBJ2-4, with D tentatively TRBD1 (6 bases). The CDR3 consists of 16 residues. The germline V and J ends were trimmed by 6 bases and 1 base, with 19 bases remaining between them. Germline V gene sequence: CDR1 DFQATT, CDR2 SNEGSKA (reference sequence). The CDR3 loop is CSAGDTDLGAKNIQYF. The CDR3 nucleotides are TGCAGTGCGGGGGACACCGACCTGGGGGCCAAAAACATTCAGTACTTC.

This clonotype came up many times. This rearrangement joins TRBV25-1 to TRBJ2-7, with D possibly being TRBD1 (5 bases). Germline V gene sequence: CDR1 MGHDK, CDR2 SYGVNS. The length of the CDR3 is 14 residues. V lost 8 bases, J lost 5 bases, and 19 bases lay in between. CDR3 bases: TGTGCCAGCGCCAGCAGTACCAGGGTCGACGAGCAGTACTTC. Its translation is CASASSTRVDEQYF.

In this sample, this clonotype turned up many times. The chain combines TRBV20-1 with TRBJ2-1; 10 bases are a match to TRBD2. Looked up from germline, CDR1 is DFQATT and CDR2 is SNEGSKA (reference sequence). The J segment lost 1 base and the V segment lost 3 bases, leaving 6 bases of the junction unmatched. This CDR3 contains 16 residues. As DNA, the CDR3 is TGCAGTGCTAGGTCTAGCGGGGGCCAATCCTACAATGAGCAGTTCTTC. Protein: CSARSSGGQSYNEQFF.

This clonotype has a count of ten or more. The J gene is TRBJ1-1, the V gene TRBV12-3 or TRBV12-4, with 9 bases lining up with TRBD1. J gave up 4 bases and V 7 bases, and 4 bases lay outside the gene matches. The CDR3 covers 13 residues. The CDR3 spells CASTLTGGTEAFF. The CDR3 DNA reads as TGTGCCAGCACCTTGACAGGGGGCACTGAAGCTTTCTTT.

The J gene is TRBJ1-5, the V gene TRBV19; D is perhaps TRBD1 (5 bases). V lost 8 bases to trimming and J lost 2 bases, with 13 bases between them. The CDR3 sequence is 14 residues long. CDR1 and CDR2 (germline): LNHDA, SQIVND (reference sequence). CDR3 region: CASSTGRGNQPQHF. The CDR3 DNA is TGTGCCAGTTCTACAGGCAGGGGCAATCAGCCCCAGCATTTT.

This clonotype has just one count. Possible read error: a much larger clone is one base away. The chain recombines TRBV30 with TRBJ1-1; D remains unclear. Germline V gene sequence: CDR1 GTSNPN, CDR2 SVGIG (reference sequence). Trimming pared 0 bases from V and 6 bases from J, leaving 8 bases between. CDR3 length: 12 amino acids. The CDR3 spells CAWSVTGSEAFF. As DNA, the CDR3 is TGTGCCTGGAGTGTGACGGGGTCTGAAGCTTTCTTT.